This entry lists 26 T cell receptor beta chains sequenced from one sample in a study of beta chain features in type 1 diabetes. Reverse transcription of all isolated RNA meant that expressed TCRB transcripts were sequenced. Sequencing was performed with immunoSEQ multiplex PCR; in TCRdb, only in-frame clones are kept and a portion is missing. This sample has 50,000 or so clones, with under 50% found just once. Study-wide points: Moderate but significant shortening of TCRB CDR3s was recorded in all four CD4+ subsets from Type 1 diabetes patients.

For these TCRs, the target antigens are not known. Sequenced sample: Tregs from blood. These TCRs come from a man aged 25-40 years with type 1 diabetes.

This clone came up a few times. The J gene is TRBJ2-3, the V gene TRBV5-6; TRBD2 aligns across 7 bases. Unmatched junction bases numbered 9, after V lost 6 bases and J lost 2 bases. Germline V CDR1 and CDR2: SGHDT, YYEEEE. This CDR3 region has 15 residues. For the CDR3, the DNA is TGTGCCAGCACCAACCTGGGGGGGTTCACAGATACGCAGTATTTT. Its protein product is CASTNLGGFTDTQYF.

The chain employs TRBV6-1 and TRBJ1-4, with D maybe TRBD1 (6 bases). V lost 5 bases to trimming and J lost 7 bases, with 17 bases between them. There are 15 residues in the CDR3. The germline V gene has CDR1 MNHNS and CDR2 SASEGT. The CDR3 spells CASSLNQGRAEKLFF. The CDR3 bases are TGTGCCAGCAGTTTAAATCAGGGGCGGGCTGAAAAACTGTTTTTT.

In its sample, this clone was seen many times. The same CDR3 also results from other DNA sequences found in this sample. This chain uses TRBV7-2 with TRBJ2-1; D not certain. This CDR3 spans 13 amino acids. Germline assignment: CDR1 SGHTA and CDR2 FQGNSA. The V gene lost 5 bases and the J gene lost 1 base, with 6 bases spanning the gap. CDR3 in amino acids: CASSLTSYNEQFF. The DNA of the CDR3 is TGTGCCAGCAGCCTTACATCCTACAATGAGCAGTTCTTC.

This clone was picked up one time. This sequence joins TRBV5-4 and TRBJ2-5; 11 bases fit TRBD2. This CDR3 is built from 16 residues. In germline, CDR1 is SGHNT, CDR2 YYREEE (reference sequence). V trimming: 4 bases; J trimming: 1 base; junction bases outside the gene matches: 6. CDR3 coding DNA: TGTGCCAGCAGCCTCGAGACTAGCGGGATCCAAGAGACCCAGTACTTC. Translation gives CASSLETSGIQETQYF.

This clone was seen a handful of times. DNA for the CDR3: TGTGCCAGCAGCTCAAACACGGGACTAGCGGGAAACGAGCAGTACTTC. This sequence encodes CASSSNTGLAGNEQYF. This chain joins TRBV5-6 and TRBJ2-7, with 13 bases lining up with TRBD2. Germline loops: CDR1 SGHDT, CDR2 YYEEEE. V lost 3 bases to trimming and J lost 5 bases; unmatched junction nucleotides: 8. The CDR3 runs to 16 residues. Full variable domain (rest looked up from reference TRBV5-6 and TRBJ2-7): DAGVTQSPTHLIKTRGQQVTLRCSPKSGHDTVSWYQQALGQGPQFIFQYYEEEERQRGNFPDRFSGHQFPNYSSELNVNALLLGDSALYLCASSSNTGLAGNEQYFGPGTRLTVT.

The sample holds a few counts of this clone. The CDR3 DNA is TGTGCCAGCAGCCCGGGGACTAGCAGACAAGAGACCCAGTACTTC. Residues: CASSPGTSRQETQYF. The chain uses TRBV7-2 and TRBJ2-5; 9 bases line up with TRBD2. J gave up 2 bases and V 5 bases, and 6 bases lay outside the gene matches. This CDR3 has 15 amino acids. Germline V lookup: CDR1 SGHTA, CDR2 FQGNSA.

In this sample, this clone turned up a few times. The CDR3 DNA follows: TGTGCCAGCAGTACTTGGGAACTAGGACAGCCCCAGCATTTT. Residues: CASSTWELGQPQHF. This chain connects TRBV6-6 to TRBJ1-5; D call uncertain. The CDR3 sequence is 14 residues long. Germline V gene lookup returns CDR1 MNHNY and CDR2 SVGAGI (reference sequence). Trimming stripped 5 bases from V and 7 bases from J, with 15 bases between.

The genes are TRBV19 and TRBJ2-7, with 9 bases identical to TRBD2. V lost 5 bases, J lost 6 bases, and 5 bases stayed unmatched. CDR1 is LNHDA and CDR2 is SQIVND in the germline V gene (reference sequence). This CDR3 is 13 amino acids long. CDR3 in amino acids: CASSFSGSGEQYF. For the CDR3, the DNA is TGTGCCAGTAGTTTTAGCGGGAGTGGCGAGCAGTACTTC.

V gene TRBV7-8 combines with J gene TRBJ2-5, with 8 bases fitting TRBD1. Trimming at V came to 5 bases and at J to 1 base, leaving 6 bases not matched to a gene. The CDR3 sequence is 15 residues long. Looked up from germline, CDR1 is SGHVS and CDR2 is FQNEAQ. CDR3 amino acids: CASSIQGGFQETQYF. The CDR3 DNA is TGTGCCAGCAGCATACAGGGGGGCTTCCAAGAGACCCAGTACTTC. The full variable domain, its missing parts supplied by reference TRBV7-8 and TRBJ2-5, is GAGVSQSPRYKVAKRGQDVALRCDPISGHVSLFWYQQALGQGPEFLTYFQNEAQLDKSGLPSDRFFAERPEGSVSTLKIQRTQQEDSAVYLCASSIQGGFQETQYFGPGTRLLVL.

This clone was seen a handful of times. CDR3 residues: CSVEHGDNTGELFF. The CDR3 DNA is TGCAGCGTTGAACATGGAGATAACACCGGGGAGCTGTTTTTT. V usage is TRBV29-1 and J usage is TRBJ2-2; D is ambiguous. CDR1 is SQVTM and CDR2 is ANQGSEA in the germline V gene. V dropped 2 bases and J dropped 2 bases, with 9 bases sitting between them. The CDR3 spans 14 residues.

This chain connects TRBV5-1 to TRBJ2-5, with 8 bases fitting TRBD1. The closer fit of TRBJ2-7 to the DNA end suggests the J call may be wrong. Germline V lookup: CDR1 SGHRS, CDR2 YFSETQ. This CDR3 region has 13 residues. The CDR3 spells CASSWGQAHEQYF. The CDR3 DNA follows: TGCGCCAGCAGCTGGGGACAGGCCCACGAGCAGTACTTC.

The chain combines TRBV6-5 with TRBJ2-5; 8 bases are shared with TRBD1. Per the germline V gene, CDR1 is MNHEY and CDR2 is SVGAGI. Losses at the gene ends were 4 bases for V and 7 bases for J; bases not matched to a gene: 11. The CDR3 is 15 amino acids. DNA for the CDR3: TGTGCCAGCAGTTCCTTCGACAGGGGTTATGGGACCCAGTACTTC. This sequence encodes CASSSFDRGYGTQYF.

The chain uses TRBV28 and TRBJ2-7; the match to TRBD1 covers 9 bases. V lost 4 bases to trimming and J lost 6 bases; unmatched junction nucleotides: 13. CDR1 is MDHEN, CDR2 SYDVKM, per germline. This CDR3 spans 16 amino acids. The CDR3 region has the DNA TGTGCCAGCAGTTCCCTAGGACAGGGGATCCGCCGCGAGCAGTACTTC. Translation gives CASSSLGQGIRREQYF.

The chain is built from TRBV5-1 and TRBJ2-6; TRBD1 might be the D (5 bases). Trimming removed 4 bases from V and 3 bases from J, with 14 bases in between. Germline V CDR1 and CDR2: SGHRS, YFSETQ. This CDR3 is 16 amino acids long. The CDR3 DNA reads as TGCGCCAGCAGCCAAATAACAGGCTTTGGGGCCAACGTCCTGACTTTC. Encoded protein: CASSQITGFGANVLTF.

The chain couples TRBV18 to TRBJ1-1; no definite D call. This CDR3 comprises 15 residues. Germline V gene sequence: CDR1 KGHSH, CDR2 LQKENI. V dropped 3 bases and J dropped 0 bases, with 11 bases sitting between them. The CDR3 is CASSPQVSLNTEAFF. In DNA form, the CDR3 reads TGTGCCAGCTCACCCCAGGTGTCCTTGAACACTGAAGCTTTCTTT.

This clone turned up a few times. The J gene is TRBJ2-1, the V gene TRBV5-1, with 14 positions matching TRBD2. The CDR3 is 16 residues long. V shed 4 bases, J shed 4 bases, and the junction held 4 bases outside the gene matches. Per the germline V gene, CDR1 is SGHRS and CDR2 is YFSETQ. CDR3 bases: TGCGCCAGCAGCACCGGGACTAGCGGGGGATACAATGAGCAGTTCTTC. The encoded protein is CASSTGTSGGYNEQFF.

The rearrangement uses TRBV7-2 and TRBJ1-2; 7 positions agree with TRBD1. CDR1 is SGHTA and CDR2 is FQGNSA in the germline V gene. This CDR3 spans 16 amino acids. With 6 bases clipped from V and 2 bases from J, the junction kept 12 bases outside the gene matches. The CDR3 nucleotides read TGTGCCAGCAGATTAAACCGGGACAGAGGGAACTATGGCTACACCTTC. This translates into CASRLNRDRGNYGYTF.

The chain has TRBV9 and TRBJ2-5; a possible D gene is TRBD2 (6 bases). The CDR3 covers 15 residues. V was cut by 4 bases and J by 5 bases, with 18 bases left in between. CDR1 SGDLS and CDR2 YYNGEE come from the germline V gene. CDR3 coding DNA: TGTGCCAGCAGCCTCCGGGACTCCCCGAGGGAGACCCAGTACTTC. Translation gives CASSLRDSPRETQYF.

CDR3 nucleotides: TGTGCCAGCTCACCAGAATATCCGGGACTAGCGGGAAGCACAGATACGCAGTATTTT. As protein: CASSPEYPGLAGSTDTQYF. The V call is TRBV18, the J call TRBJ2-3; the match to TRBD2 covers 13 bases. V trimming: 2 bases; J trimming: 0 bases; junction bases outside the gene matches: 8. The germline gives CDR1 KGHSH, CDR2 LQKENI. CDR3 length: 19 residues.

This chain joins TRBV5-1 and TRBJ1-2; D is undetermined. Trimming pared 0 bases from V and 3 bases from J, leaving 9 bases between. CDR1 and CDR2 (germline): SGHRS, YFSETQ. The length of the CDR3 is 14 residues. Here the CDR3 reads CASSLGDNDYGYTF. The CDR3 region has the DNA TGCGCCAGCAGCTTGGGTGACAACGACTATGGCTACACCTTC.

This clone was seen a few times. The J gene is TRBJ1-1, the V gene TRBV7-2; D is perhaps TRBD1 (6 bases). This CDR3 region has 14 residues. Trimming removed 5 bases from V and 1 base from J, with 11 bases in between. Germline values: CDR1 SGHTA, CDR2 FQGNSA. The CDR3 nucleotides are TGTGCCAGCAGCCCCCTGACAGGGAACACTGAAGCTTTCTTT. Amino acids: CASSPLTGNTEAFF.

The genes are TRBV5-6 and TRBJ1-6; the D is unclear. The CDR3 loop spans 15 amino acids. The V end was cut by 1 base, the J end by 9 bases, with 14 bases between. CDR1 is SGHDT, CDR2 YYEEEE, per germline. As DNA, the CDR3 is TGTGCCAGCAGCTTGTTCGGGGTGAAAGCTTCACCCCTCCACTTT. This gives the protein CASSLFGVKASPLHF.

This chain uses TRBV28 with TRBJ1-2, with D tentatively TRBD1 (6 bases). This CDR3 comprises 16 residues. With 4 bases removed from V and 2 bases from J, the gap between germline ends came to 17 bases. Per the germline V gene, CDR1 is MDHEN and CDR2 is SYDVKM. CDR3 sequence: CASSSVPGALNYGYTF. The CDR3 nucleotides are TGTGCCAGCAGTTCTGTCCCAGGGGCCCTAAACTATGGCTACACCTTC.

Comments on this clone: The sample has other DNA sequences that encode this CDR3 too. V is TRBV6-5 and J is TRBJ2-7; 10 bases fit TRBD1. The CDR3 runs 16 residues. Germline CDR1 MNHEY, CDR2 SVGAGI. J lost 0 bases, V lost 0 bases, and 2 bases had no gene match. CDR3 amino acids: CASSYSGTGDSYEQYF. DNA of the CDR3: TGTGCCAGCAGTTACTCTGGGACAGGGGACTCCTACGAGCAGTACTTC.

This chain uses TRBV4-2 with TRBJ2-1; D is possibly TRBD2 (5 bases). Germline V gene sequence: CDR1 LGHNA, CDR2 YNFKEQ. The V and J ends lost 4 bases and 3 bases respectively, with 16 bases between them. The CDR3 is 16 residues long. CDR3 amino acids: CASSLTPTRSYNEQFF. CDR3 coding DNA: TGTGCCAGCAGCCTCACGCCAACTAGAAGCTACAATGAGCAGTTCTTC.

This CDR3 is CSVGRGIGTEAFF. The CDR3 region has the DNA TGCAGCGTTGGCAGGGGAATAGGCACTGAAGCTTTCTTT. The chain employs TRBV29-1 and TRBJ1-1, with D tentatively TRBD1 (6 bases). Trimming pared 4 bases from V and 4 bases from J, leaving 13 bases between. There are 13 residues in the CDR3. The germline V gene has CDR1 SQVTM and CDR2 ANQGSEA.